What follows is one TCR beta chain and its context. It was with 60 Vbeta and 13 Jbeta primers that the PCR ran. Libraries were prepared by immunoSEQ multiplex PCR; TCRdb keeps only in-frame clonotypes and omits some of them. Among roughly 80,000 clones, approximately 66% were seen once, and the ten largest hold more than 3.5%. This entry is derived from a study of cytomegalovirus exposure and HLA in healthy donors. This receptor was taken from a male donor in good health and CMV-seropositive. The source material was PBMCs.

The CDR3 DNA is TGTGCCAGCAGCGCCACAGCGGGCCGGGAAGATACGCAGTATTTT. Its translation is CASSATAGREDTQYF. The V gene is TRBV9, the J gene TRBJ2-3, with a weak D call TRBD2 (6 bases). This CDR3 contains 15 residues. Trimming removed 3 bases from V and 5 bases from J, with 16 bases in between. CDR1 and CDR2 from the germline V gene are SGDLS and YYNGEE.